This entry lists 11 T cell receptor beta chains sequenced from one sample in a study of blood T cell repertoires in COVID-19. Here immunoSEQ multiplex PCR was the method, and the copy in TCRdb shows in-frame clones only, minus some. Here the sample spans 150,000 to 200,000 clones, 65% to 85% being singletons. Sequenced sample: PBMCs or T cells enriched from blood (not recorded which). The origin of the receptors is a man aged 35 to 55 who had recovered from COVID-19.

This sequence joins TRBV18 and TRBJ1-2; D is ambiguous. The CDR3 loop spans 15 amino acids. Trimming took off 4 bases at V and 2 bases at J, with 14 bases between the two ends. Per germline, CDR1 KGHSH and CDR2 LQKENI. The CDR3 here is CASSLSGRDNYGYTF. The CDR3, as DNA: TGTGCCAGCTCACTAAGTGGGCGAGACAACTATGGCTACACCTTC.

The chain recombines TRBV5-1 with TRBJ1-1, with a weak D call TRBD1 (5 bases). V was shortened by 4 bases and J by 1 base, with 11 bases between the two germline ends. Germline V lookup: CDR1 SGHRS, CDR2 YFSETQ. There are 14 residues in the CDR3. CDR3 in amino acids: CASSVTQGNTEAFF. CDR3 DNA: TGCGCCAGCAGCGTTACTCAGGGGAACACTGAAGCTTTCTTT.

The V call is TRBV27, the J call TRBJ1-6; 7 bases are shared with TRBD1. The junction had 8 bases not matched to a gene; V was cut back by 4 bases and J by 8 bases. The V gene's germline CDR1 is MNHEY and CDR2 SMNVEV (reference sequence). CDR3 size: 15 residues. CDR3: CASSSSGTVDSPLHF. CDR3 DNA sequence: TGTGCCAGCAGTTCTTCCGGGACAGTAGATTCACCCCTCCACTTT.

The chain has TRBV11-2 and TRBJ2-7; D might be TRBD1 (6 bases). The length of the CDR3 is 14 residues. The V end was cut by 3 bases, the J end by 3 bases, with 12 bases between. The germline gives CDR1 SGHAT, CDR2 FQNNGV. Here the CDR3 reads CASSFVGQRYEQYF. The CDR3 nucleotides read TGTGCCAGCAGCTTCGTTGGACAGCGCTACGAGCAGTACTTC. Full variable domain (missing parts from reference TRBV11-2 and TRBJ2-7): EAGVAQSPRYKIIEKRQSVAFWCNPISGHATLYWYQQILGQGPKLLIQFQNNGVVDDSQLPKDRFSAERLKGVDSTLKIQPAKLEDSAVYLCASSFVGQRYEQYFGPGTRLTVT.

The DNA for the CDR3 is TGTGCCAGTAGTAGTAGCGGGGGGGCCACAGATACGCAGTATTTT. The encoded protein is CASSSSGGATDTQYF. The chain combines TRBV19 with TRBJ2-3; 11 bases align to TRBD2. The CDR3 runs 15 residues. Trimming took 4 bases from V and 2 from J; bases not matched to a gene: 2. CDR1 LNHDA and CDR2 SQIVND come from the germline V gene (reference sequence).

The chain combines TRBV5-8 with TRBJ1-2; 10 bases are shared with TRBD1. The ends lost 3 bases at V and 5 bases at J; junction bases unmatched: 7. CDR1 SGHTS and CDR2 YDEGEE come from the germline V gene. The CDR3 spans 15 residues. The CDR3 loop reads CASSSSDRGWYGYTF. The CDR3 region has the DNA TGTGCCAGCAGCTCGTCGGACAGGGGGTGGTATGGCTACACCTTC. Drawing the rest from reference TRBV5-8 and TRBJ1-2, the complete variable domain is EAGVTQSPTHLIKTRGQQATLRCSPISGHTSVYWYQQALGLGLQFLLWYDEGEERNRGNFPPRFSGRQFPNYSSELNVNALELEDSALYLCASSSSDRGWYGYTFGSGTRLTVV.

V gene TRBV6-4 combines with J gene TRBJ1-1; D ambiguous. CDR3 length: 14 residues. Between the trimmed V and J ends, which lost 0 bases and 4 bases, there was a span of 9 bases. Germline values: CDR1 MRHNA, CDR2 SNTAGT. In DNA form, the CDR3 reads TGTGCCAGCAGTGACTCTAGCCTGGGCACTGAAGCTTTCTTT. It specifies CASSDSSLGTEAFF.

The chain has TRBV19 and TRBJ2-2; D ambiguous. There are 17 residues in the CDR3. V shed 3 bases and J shed 1 base, with 15 bases lying between them. In germline, CDR1 is LNHDA, CDR2 SQIVND (reference sequence). The CDR3 DNA follows: TGTGCCAGTAGTATCCTAGGAGTCGCTGAGAACACCGGGGAGCTGTTTTTT. Encoded protein: CASSILGVAENTGELFF.

The chain uses TRBV27 and TRBJ2-4, with D maybe TRBD2 (5 bases). With 1 base removed from V and 0 bases from J, the gap between germline ends came to 13 bases. The CDR3 spans 17 residues. Germline CDR1 is MNHEY and CDR2 is SMNVEV (reference sequence). The CDR3 sequence is CASSLLIGGLAKNIQYF. The CDR3 DNA follows: TGTGCCAGCAGTTTATTGATAGGAGGACTAGCCAAAAACATTCAGTACTTC.

The V gene is TRBV5-4, the J gene TRBJ1-1; a possible D gene is TRBD1 (5 bases). CDR1 SGHNT and CDR2 YYREEE come from the germline V gene (reference sequence). Trimming removed 3 bases from V and 5 bases from J, with 23 bases in between. The CDR3 consists of 17 residues. The CDR3 loop reads CASSSSGSGRVRTEAFF. The CDR3 DNA reads TGTGCCAGCAGCTCGTCTGGTTCCGGCAGGGTTAGGACTGAAGCTTTCTTT.

In its sample, this clone was seen a few times. The chain couples TRBV18 to TRBJ1-5; D gene unclear. V dropped 2 bases and J dropped 6 bases, with 8 bases sitting between them. CDR3 size: 13 residues. Germline V CDR1 and CDR2: KGHSH, LQKENI. For the CDR3, the DNA is TGTGCCAGCTCACCAGATAGGAGTCAGCCCCAGCATTTT. Its protein is CASSPDRSQPQHF.